This entry describes one TCR beta chain. The sample originates from a study of blood T cell repertoires in COVID-19. Background on the study: COVID-19 samples from acute and convalescent phases originated in the United States, Italy and Spain. T cells, B-cell-depleted T cells, or PBMCs provided the cDNA or gDNA that served as material.

CDR3 length: 16 amino acids. Germline V gives CDR1 SGHTA, CDR2 FQGNSA. J gave up 7 bases and V 5 bases, and 11 bases lay outside the gene matches. Per the original data handling: For nucleated cells, counts were estimated from reference gene primer amplification. Clones were sequenced by immunoSEQ multiplex PCR, and TCRdb holds only the in-frame ones, with some missing. V, J and clone size were drawn from that table, and D and trimming were deduced from the DNA. The sample shows 100,000 to 150,000 clones, around 82% of them seen only once. Seattle patient enrollment occurred during active infection, with longitudinal follow-up thereafter.

Sequenced material: peripheral blood. The chain uses TRBV7-2 and TRBJ1-6, with 7 bases that match TRBD1. This receptor was identified in a man younger than 45 with COVID-19, enrolled during active disease. This CDR3 reads CASSEEQGFGNSPLHF. The DNA for the CDR3 is TGTGCCAGCAGCGAAGAACAGGGGTTTGGAAATTCACCCCTCCACTTT.